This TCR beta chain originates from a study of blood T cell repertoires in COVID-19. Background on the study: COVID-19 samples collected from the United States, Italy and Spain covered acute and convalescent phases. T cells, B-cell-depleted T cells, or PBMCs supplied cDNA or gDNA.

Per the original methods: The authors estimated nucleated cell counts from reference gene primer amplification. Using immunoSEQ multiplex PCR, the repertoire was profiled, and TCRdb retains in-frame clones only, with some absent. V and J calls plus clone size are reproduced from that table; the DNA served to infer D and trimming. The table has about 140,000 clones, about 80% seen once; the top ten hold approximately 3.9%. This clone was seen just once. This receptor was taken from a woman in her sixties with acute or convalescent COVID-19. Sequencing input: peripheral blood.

CDR3 nucleotides: TGTGCCAGCAGTTACCCGACAGGGGTTAATGAGCAGTTCTTC. It is translated as CASSYPTGVNEQFF. The gene calls are TRBV6-6 and TRBJ2-1; 8 positions agree with TRBD1. The germline V gene has CDR1 MNHNY and CDR2 SVGAGI (reference sequence). The V segment lost 2 bases and the J segment 7 bases; nucleotides outside the gene matches: 4. This CDR3 spans 14 amino acids.